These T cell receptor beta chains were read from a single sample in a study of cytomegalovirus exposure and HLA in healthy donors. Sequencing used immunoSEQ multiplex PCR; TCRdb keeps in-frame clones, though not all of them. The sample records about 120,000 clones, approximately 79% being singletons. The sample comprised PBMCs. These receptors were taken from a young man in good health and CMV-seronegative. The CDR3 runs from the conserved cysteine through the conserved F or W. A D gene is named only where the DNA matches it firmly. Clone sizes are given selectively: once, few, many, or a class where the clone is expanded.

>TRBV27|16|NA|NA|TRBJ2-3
TGTGCCAGCAGTTTCTGGCCCCAATCCCCTGCAGATACGCAGTATTTT
CASSFWPQSPADTQYF
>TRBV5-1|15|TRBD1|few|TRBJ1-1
TGCGCCAGCAGCTTTGGGGACAGACCATACACTGAAGCTTTCTTT
CASSFGDRPYTEAFF
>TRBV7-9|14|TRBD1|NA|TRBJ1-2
TGTGCCAGCAGCTCAGGGACAGGGGACTATGGCTACACCTTC
CASSSGTGDYGYTF
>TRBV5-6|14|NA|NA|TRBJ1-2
TGTGCCAGCTGCAGGGGCGTGGGGAACTATGGCTACACCTTC
CASCRGVGNYGYTF
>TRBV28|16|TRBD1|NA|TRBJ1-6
TGTGCCAGCAGTTTCTCAACAGGGGCCTATAATTCACCCCTCCACTTT
CASSFSTGAYNSPLHF
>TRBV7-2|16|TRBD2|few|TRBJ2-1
TGTGCCAGCAGCTTAGGGCTAGCGGGGGGGCGGCATGAGCAGTTCTTC
CASSLGLAGGRHEQFF
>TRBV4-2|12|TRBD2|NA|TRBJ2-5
TGTGCCAGCAGCCAGGGAGCGGGACTCCAGTACTTC
CASSQGAGLQYF
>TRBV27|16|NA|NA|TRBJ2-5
TGTGCCAGCAGTCCCCAACGAACAGGGCCTCAAGAGACCCAGTACTTC
CASSPQRTGPQETQYF
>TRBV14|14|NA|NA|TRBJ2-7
TGTGCCAGCAGCCCGGACAGACGTAACTACGAGCAGTACTTC
CASSPDRRNYEQYF
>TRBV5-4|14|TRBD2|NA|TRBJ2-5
TGTGCCAGCAGCTTGTGGGGGGGCCAAGAGACCCAGTACTTC
CASSLWGGQETQYF
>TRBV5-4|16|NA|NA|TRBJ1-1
TGTGCCAGCAGCCTGGGCCTCGAGGTACTGAACACTGAAGCTTTCTTT
CASSLGLEVLNTEAFF
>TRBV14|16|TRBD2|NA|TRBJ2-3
TGTGCCAGCAGCCAAGAACGGGGGGTCCGCACAGATACGCAGTATTTT
CASSQERGVRTDTQYF
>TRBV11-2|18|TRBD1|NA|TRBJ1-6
TGTGCCAGCAGCTTAGTCCCGCCGGACAGGGCAGCAGATTCACCCCTCCACTTT
CASSLVPPDRAADSPLHF
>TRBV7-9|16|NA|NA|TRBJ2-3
TGTGCCAGCAGCTTAGGGTCGGGGGTCTTGGCAGATACGCAGTATTTT
CASSLGSGVLADTQYF
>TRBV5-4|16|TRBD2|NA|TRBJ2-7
TGTGCCAGCAGCTTGCGCACGCCGGGGGGGGCTGGGGAGCAGTACTTC
CASSLRTPGGAGEQYF
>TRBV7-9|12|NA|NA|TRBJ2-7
TGTTCCAGCAGCTACCGGGCCTACGAGCAGTACTTC
CSSSYRAYEQYF
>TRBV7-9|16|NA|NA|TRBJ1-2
TGTTCCAGCAGCTTAGCCTACCTCCAGGGTAGCTATGGCTACACCTTC
CSSSLAYLQGSYGYTF
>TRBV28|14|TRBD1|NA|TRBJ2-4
TGTGCCAGCTCTACGACAGGGGTCAAAAACATTCAGTACTTC
CASSTTGVKNIQYF
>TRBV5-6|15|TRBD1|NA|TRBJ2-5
TGTGCCAGCAGCGGGACAGGGGGTGGTTTTGAGACCCAGTACTTC
CASSGTGGGFETQYF
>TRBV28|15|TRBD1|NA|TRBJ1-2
TGTGCCAGCAGTATCTACAGGGGGCGGGACTATGGCTACACCTTC
CASSIYRGRDYGYTF
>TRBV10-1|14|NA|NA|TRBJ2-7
TGCGCCAGCAGTGGTTCCCAGACCGGGAGCGAGCAGTACTTC
CASSGSQTGSEQYF
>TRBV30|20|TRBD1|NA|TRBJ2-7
TGTGCCTGGAGGCCAACCCGTCCGGGACAGGGATTAGTTCGGATAGACGAGCAGTACTTC
CAWRPTRPGQGLVRIDEQYF
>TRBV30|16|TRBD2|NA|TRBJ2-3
TGTGCAATGAGGGGCGGGGGGGCCCTAAGCACAGATACGCAGTATTTT
CAMRGGGALSTDTQYF